A single sample gave rise to the 10 T cell receptor beta chains below, sequenced in a study of blood T cell repertoires in COVID-19. The table came from immunoSEQ multiplex PCR; TCRdb's copy has only in-frame clones and leaves some out. The table lists some 320,000 clones, around 87% of them singletons. The sample comprised peripheral blood. Source of these receptors: a woman between 45 and 65 years old who had recovered from COVID-19.

The chain uses TRBV7-2 and TRBJ1-1; D not resolved. Germline V lookup: CDR1 SGHTA, CDR2 FQGNSA. CDR3 length: 15 residues. V lost 6 bases to trimming and J lost 6 bases, with 20 bases between them. This CDR3 reads CASSSPLGVKAEAFF. CDR3 coding DNA: TGTGCCAGCAGTTCTCCTCTCGGGGTCAAGGCTGAAGCTTTCTTT.

J is TRBJ2-1 and V is TRBV5-1; the match to TRBD2 covers 8 bases. CDR1 is SGHRS and CDR2 is YFSETQ in the germline V gene. V lost 4 bases to trimming and J lost 8 bases; unmatched junction nucleotides: 8. This CDR3 has 14 amino acids. The CDR3 nucleotides are TGCGCCAGCAGCATGGGACTAGATACACATGAGCAGTTCTTC. Its translation: CASSMGLDTHEQFF. The entire variable domain, with the rest obtained from reference TRBV5-1 and TRBJ2-1, is as follows: KAGVTQTPRYLIKTRGQQVTLSCSPISGHRSVSWYQQTPGQGLQFLFEYFSETQRNKGNFPGRFSGRQFSNSRSEMNVSTLELGDSALYLCASSMGLDTHEQFFGPGTRLTVL.

CDR3 DNA: TGTGCCAGCAGCCTGTGGGGCGCCGATTTCTATGGCTACACCTTC. Translating gives CASSLWGADFYGYTF. The chain recombines TRBV25-1 with TRBJ1-2; D is perhaps TRBD1 (5 bases). The CDR3 has 15 amino acids. V lost 6 bases to trimming and J lost 4 bases, with 18 bases between them. CDR1 and CDR2 from the germline V gene are MGHDK and SYGVNS.

This chain joins TRBV5-5 and TRBJ1-1, with D possibly TRBD1 on 5 matching bases. Germline CDR1 and CDR2: SGHKS and YYEKEE (reference sequence). The CDR3 covers 15 residues. The V end was cut by 0 bases, the J end by 6 bases, with 15 bases between. CDR3 sequence: CASSLEGPGRAEAFF. In DNA, the CDR3 is TGTGCCAGCAGCTTGGAGGGGCCAGGGAGGGCTGAAGCTTTCTTT.

The chain recombines TRBV7-9 with TRBJ1-1; D unclear. This CDR3 has 16 amino acids. Germline V gene sequence: CDR1 SEHNR, CDR2 FQNEAQ (reference sequence). Trimming pared 5 bases from V and 0 bases from J, leaving 16 bases between. The CDR3 DNA follows: TGTGCCAGCAGCCGATCCTCACCAGTCATGAACACTGAAGCTTTCTTT. This gives the protein CASSRSSPVMNTEAFF.

The V and J genes are TRBV1 and TRBJ2-7; TRBD1, the table's D call, was not compared with the DNA. TRBV1 constitutes a pseudogene. The CDR3 loop spans 17 amino acids. The CDR3 DNA reads as TGCACCAGCAGCCAACCCCCCGACAGGGTTCTCTCCTACGAGCAGTACTTC. This codes for CTSSQPPDRVLSYEQYF.

The V and J genes are TRBV12-5 and TRBJ2-3; perhaps TRBD2 as D (6 bases). V was shortened by 4 bases and J by 1 base, with 18 bases between the two germline ends. The CDR3 runs 17 residues. CDR1 is LGHNT, CDR2 FRNRAP, per germline. DNA of the CDR3: TGTGCTAGTGGTTCCCACTTAGCGGCCCTGGGCACAGATACGCAGTATTTT. Its protein is CASGSHLAALGTDTQYF.

The chain has TRBV6-2 or TRBV6-3 and TRBJ2-5; D uncertain. Germline assignment: CDR1 MNHEY and CDR2 SVGEGT. This CDR3 has 15 amino acids. V shed 1 base and J shed 5 bases, with 14 bases lying between them. The CDR3 protein is CASSYWSPVGETQYF. The DNA for the CDR3 is TGTGCCAGCAGTTACTGGTCTCCGGTCGGGGAGACCCAGTACTTC.

This chain connects TRBV10-3 to TRBJ1-6; D is perhaps TRBD1 (5 bases). Germline loops: CDR1 ENHRY, CDR2 SYGVKD. The CDR3 covers 13 residues. The V gene lost 6 bases and the J gene lost 10 bases, with 13 bases spanning the gap. The CDR3 region has the DNA TGTGCCATCAGGGGAGGGGTCGGGTCACCCCTCCACTTT. It translates to CAIRGGVGSPLHF.

This clone was observed a few times. The gene calls are TRBV5-6 and TRBJ2-7; D is perhaps TRBD1 (5 bases). Germline V CDR1 and CDR2: SGHDT, YYEEEE. V dropped 0 bases and J dropped 5 bases, with 6 bases sitting between them. CDR3 length: 12 residues. CDR3 coding DNA: TGTGCCAGCAGCTTGGCCAGGGACGAGCAGTACTTC. The encoded protein is CASSLARDEQYF.